The 31 T cell receptor beta chains below come from one sample, sequenced in a study of T cell clonotyping in hematopoietic cell transplantation. Regarding time point: recipient sample about 28 days before transplant, after cytoreduction. The method was immunoSEQ multiplex PCR; TCRdb's version includes in-frame clones alone and lacks a portion of them. The table records about 9,000 clones, around 80% of them present only once. Source: peripheral blood mononuclear cells, taken before stem cell transplant. The source of these receptors is a man in his sixties with acute myeloid leukemia. Some clones in this sample may be carry-over from other donors' samples.

The chain is built from TRBV7-6 and TRBJ2-1; TRBD2 matches 8 bases. This CDR3 region has 15 residues. Germline CDR1 SGHVS, CDR2 FNYEAQ. Germline trimming cut 5 bases from V and 5 bases from J; bases unmatched to any gene: 8. The CDR3 coding sequence is TGTGCCAGCAGCGGACCGGGACTAGGTCACAATGAGCAGTTCTTC. Translating gives CASSGPGLGHNEQFF.

The chain uses TRBV6-1 and TRBJ2-7, with TRBD2 identical over 10 bases. The CDR3 consists of 15 residues. Germline CDR1 is MNHNS and CDR2 is SASEGT. V lost 1 base, J lost 4 bases, and 4 bases stayed unmatched. CDR3 sequence reads: CASSEEASGSYEQYF. The CDR3 DNA reads as TGTGCCAGCAGTGAAGAGGCTAGCGGGAGTTACGAGCAGTACTTC.

The rearrangement joins TRBV11-2 to TRBJ2-2; TRBD1 matches 7 bases. Germline V gene sequence: CDR1 SGHAT, CDR2 FQNNGV. The CDR3 is 17 amino acids. The trim removed 0 bases at V and 2 bases at J, leaving 6 bases unmatched. DNA of the CDR3: TGTGCCAGCAGCTTAGAAGAATGGGACAGTAACACCGGGGAGCTGTTTTTT. Its protein product is CASSLEEWDSNTGELFF.

This clone was counted a few times. This sequence joins TRBV30 and TRBJ2-5, with D possibly TRBD2 on 5 matching bases. The V end lost 2 bases, the J end lost 7 bases, and 11 bases lay between the germline ends. The CDR3 is 12 amino acids. The germline V gene encodes CDR1 GTSNPN and CDR2 SVGIG (reference sequence). The chain's CDR3 is CAWSPPSGTQYF. The DNA of the CDR3 is TGTGCCTGGAGTCCCCCAAGCGGGACCCAGTACTTC.

The rearrangement uses TRBV7-2 and TRBJ2-7; D is possibly TRBD1 (6 bases). CDR3 length: 14 amino acids. The V end was cut by 1 base, the J end by 3 bases, with 10 bases between. From germline, CDR1 is SGHTA and CDR2 FQGNSA. The CDR3 DNA is TGTGCCAGCAGCTTAGGCCCCAGGGGCTACGAGCAGTACTTC. Amino acids: CASSLGPRGYEQYF.

The CDR3 nucleotides are TGTGCCAGCATGACTGGACTATCTCTTGAGCAGTTCTTC. Its protein is CASMTGLSLEQFF. The V call is TRBV28, the J call TRBJ2-1; D possibly corresponds to TRBD2 (6 bases). This CDR3 has 13 amino acids. Trimming took off 7 bases at V and 9 bases at J, with 16 bases between the two ends. In germline, CDR1 is MDHEN, CDR2 SYDVKM.

This clone occurred a few times. This CDR3 is also generated by other DNA sequences in the sample. CDR3 nucleotides: TGTGCCAGCAGTTACGGGGGAACTGAAGCTTTCTTT. Residues: CASSYGGTEAFF. The gene calls are TRBV6-5 and TRBJ1-1; a possible D gene is TRBD1 (5 bases). The length of the CDR3 is 12 residues. Germline-derived CDR1 and CDR2 are MNHEY and SVGAGI. V lost 2 bases to trimming and J lost 5 bases, with 6 bases between them.

This clone has a single count. The genes are TRBV2 and TRBJ2-2; D gene uncertain. CDR3 length: 15 residues. The germline V gene has CDR1 SNHLY and CDR2 FYNNEI. Trimming took 3 bases from V and 0 from J, leaving 8 bases between them. The CDR3, as DNA: TGTGCCAGCAGTGAGAACTCCGCGAACACCGGGGAGCTGTTTTTT. The encoded protein is CASSENSANTGELFF.

The rearrangement joins TRBV19 to TRBJ2-1, with D hard to call. This CDR3 region has 13 residues. The V end was cut by 4 bases, the J end by 7 bases, with 11 bases between. CDR1 is LNHDA and CDR2 is SQIVND in the germline V gene (reference sequence). In DNA form, the CDR3 reads TGTGCCAGTAGTAGTCTCCTGGGTAATGAGCAGTTCTTC. Translating it yields CASSSLLGNEQFF.

This chain connects TRBV7-3 to TRBJ1-1; the D is unclear. Germline assignment: CDR1 SGHTA and CDR2 FQGTGA. The ends were cut back, 6 bases at V and 2 bases at J, with 10 bases in the middle. The CDR3 contains 13 residues. The CDR3 DNA is TGTGCCAGCAGATTAGAAGCAAACACTGAAGCTTTCTTT. This translates into CASRLEANTEAFF. The entire variable domain, with the rest obtained from reference TRBV7-3 and TRBJ1-1, is as follows: GAGVSQTPSNKVTEKGKYVELRCDPISGHTALYWYRQSLGQGPEFLIYFQGTGAADDSGLPNDRFFAVRPEGSVSTLKIQRTERGDSAVYLCASRLEANTEAFFGQGTRLTVV.

The DNA of the CDR3 is TGCAGTGCTATAGCGCAAGAGACCCAGTACTTC. This translates into CSAIAQETQYF. The chain has TRBV20-1 and TRBJ2-5; D is perhaps TRBD2 (5 bases). The CDR3 sequence is 11 residues long. CDR1 is DFQATT and CDR2 is SNEGSKA in the germline V gene (reference sequence). V was shortened by 4 bases and J by 2 bases, with 5 bases between the two germline ends.

This sequence joins TRBV2 and TRBJ2-3; D might be TRBD1 (5 bases). Germline assignment: CDR1 SNHLY and CDR2 FYNNEI. The V end lost 7 bases, the J end lost 0 bases, and 11 bases lay between the germline ends. This CDR3 has 14 amino acids. Here the CDR3 reads CASNSQASTDTQYF. CDR3 nucleotide sequence: TGTGCCAGCAATTCACAGGCCAGCACAGATACGCAGTATTTT.

This clone was seen only a few times. The chain is built from TRBV30 and TRBJ1-3, with D uncertain. This CDR3 has 12 amino acids. The V gene's germline CDR1 is GTSNPN and CDR2 SVGIG (reference sequence). V was cut by 5 bases and J by 2 bases, with 7 bases left in between. The CDR3 bases are TGTGCCTGGGGGGAAGCTGGAAACACCATATATTTT. Its protein product is CAWGEAGNTIYF.

This clone turned up a few times. The rearrangement joins TRBV7-2 to TRBJ1-5; the D gene is possibly TRBD1 (5 bases). V lost 0 bases and J 5 bases, leaving 14 bases between the germline ends. CDR1 SGHTA and CDR2 FQGNSA come from the germline V gene. The CDR3 is made up of 16 amino acids. The CDR3 region has the DNA TGTGCCAGCAGCTTAGCGGCTGCAGGGTACCATCAGCCCCAGCATTTT. Translated, it gives CASSLAAAGYHQPQHF.

The V gene is TRBV6-5, the J gene TRBJ1-5, with D possibly being TRBD1 (6 bases). The ends were cut back, 0 bases at V and 7 bases at J, with 13 bases in the middle. The CDR3 runs 15 residues. CDR1 and CDR2 (germline): MNHEY, SVGAGI. The CDR3 spells CASSYSHLQGQPQHF. CDR3 nucleotides: TGTGCCAGCAGTTACTCCCACCTACAGGGCCAGCCCCAGCATTTT.

V is TRBV11-3 and J is TRBJ2-3; 8 bases agree with TRBD1. The V gene's germline CDR1 is SGHNT and CDR2 YENEEA. CDR3 length: 15 residues. The junction had 5 bases not matched to a gene; V was cut back by 3 bases and J by 3 bases. CDR3 loop: CASSFSDRVTDTQYF. For the CDR3, the DNA is TGTGCCAGCAGCTTTTCGGACAGGGTTACAGATACGCAGTATTTT. The full variable domain, its missing parts supplied by reference TRBV11-3 and TRBJ2-3, is EAGVVQSPRYKIIEKKQPVAFWCNPISGHNTLYWYLQNLGQGPELLIRYENEEAVDDSQLPKDRFSAERLKGVDSTLKIQPAELGDSAVYLCASSFSDRVTDTQYFGPGTRLTVL.

This clone has a handful of counts. The chain combines TRBV6-1 with TRBJ2-2, with 8 bases that match TRBD2. V was clipped by 10 bases and J by 2 bases; unmatched bases: 9. Germline V gives CDR1 MNHNS, CDR2 SASEGT. The CDR3 totals 15 residues. The CDR3 is CATGRGLGNTGELFF. For the CDR3, the DNA is TGTGCCACCGGCCGGGGACTAGGTAACACCGGGGAGCTGTTTTTT.

This sequence joins TRBV29-1 and TRBJ1-1; D is uncertain. Germline loops: CDR1 SQVTM, CDR2 ANQGSEA. The CDR3 consists of 12 residues. V lost 8 bases, J lost 5 bases, and 15 bases lay in between. In DNA, the CDR3 is TGCAGCCCGATTGAATGGAATACTGAAGCTTTCTTT. This codes for CSPIEWNTEAFF.

Sample share makes this clone large (0.1 to 1%). The chain recombines TRBV7-9 with TRBJ2-7; perhaps TRBD1 as D (5 bases). This CDR3 region has 16 residues. V was cut by 3 bases and J by 1 base, with 16 bases left in between. Germline CDR1 SEHNR, CDR2 FQNEAQ (reference sequence). The CDR3 nucleotides are TGTGCCAGCAGCTTCCCTGCTGGTAGGGGATCCTACGAGCAGTACTTC. Protein sequence: CASSFPAGRGSYEQYF.

V gene TRBV4-2 combines with J gene TRBJ2-1; 12 bases match TRBD2. Trimming took 0 bases from V and 12 from J; bases not matched to a gene: 3. This CDR3 comprises 14 residues. Germline CDR1 LGHNA, CDR2 YNFKEQ. The CDR3 bases are TGTGCCAGCAGCCAAGATACTAGCGGGAGGTGGCAGTTCTTC. Residues: CASSQDTSGRWQFF.

The CDR3 spells CASSLALLNYEQYF. The CDR3 nucleotides read TGCGCCAGCAGCTTGGCCTTATTGAACTACGAGCAGTACTTC. The chain links TRBV5-1 to TRBJ2-7; no reliable D call. The CDR3 covers 14 residues. V was pared by 0 bases and J by 3 bases, with 10 bases between. Germline values: CDR1 SGHRS, CDR2 YFSETQ.

This clone is a singleton in its sample. The chain couples TRBV9 to TRBJ2-1; 7 bases match TRBD2. Per germline, CDR1 SGDLS and CDR2 YYNGEE. With 0 bases clipped from V and 10 bases from J, the junction kept 13 bases outside the gene matches. This CDR3 comprises 16 residues. The CDR3 nucleotides are TGTGCCAGCAGCGTAGGTGTAGGCGAACTAGCGAGGGAGCAGTTCTTC. Its translation: CASSVGVGELAREQFF. The full variable domain, completed using reference TRBV9 and TRBJ2-1, is DSGVTQTPKHLITATGQRVTLRCSPRSGDLSVYWYQQSLDQGLQFLIQYYNGEERAKGNILERFSAQQFPDLHSELNLSSLELGDSALYFCASSVGVGELAREQFFGPGTRLTVL.

The rearrangement joins TRBV9 to TRBJ2-5, with D possibly matching TRBD2 (5 bases). Per germline, CDR1 SGDLS and CDR2 YYNGEE. Trimming took off 0 bases at V and 5 bases at J, with 23 bases between the two ends. The CDR3 spans 18 residues. CDR3 protein: CASSVGGSSGSSVETQYF. The CDR3 bases are TGTGCCAGCAGCGTAGGAGGGAGCAGTGGAAGTTCTGTGGAGACCCAGTACTTC. The variable domain in full, completed from reference TRBV9 and TRBJ2-5, reads DSGVTQTPKHLITATGQRVTLRCSPRSGDLSVYWYQQSLDQGLQFLIQYYNGEERAKGNILERFSAQQFPDLHSELNLSSLELGDSALYFCASSVGGSSGSSVETQYFGPGTRLLVL.

This clone was detected once. The V gene is TRBV7-6, the J gene TRBJ2-3, with D possibly matching TRBD1 (5 bases). The CDR3 has 13 amino acids. Germline V gene sequence: CDR1 SGHVS, CDR2 FNYEAQ. V was pared by 6 bases and J by 6 bases, with 13 bases between. The CDR3 coding sequence is TGTGCCAGCAGTGACAGTCTTAAGGATACGCAGTATTTT. This gives the protein CASSDSLKDTQYF.

The chain joins TRBV4-2 to TRBJ2-5, with D possibly TRBD1 on 6 matching bases. CDR3 length equals 14 residues. The V end lost 2 bases, the J end lost 2 bases, and 9 bases lay between the germline ends. Germline V gene lookup returns CDR1 LGHNA and CDR2 YNFKEQ. CDR3 in amino acids: CASSQQQGQETQYF. The CDR3 DNA follows: TGTGCCAGCAGCCAACAACAGGGTCAAGAGACCCAGTACTTC.

The V call is TRBV6-5, the J call TRBJ2-7; maybe TRBD1 (5 bases). Germline assignment: CDR1 MNHEY and CDR2 SVGAGI. The CDR3 is 14 residues long. V dropped 6 bases and J dropped 2 bases, with 14 bases sitting between them. CDR3 sequence reads: CASSNPGYPYEQYF. The CDR3 bases are TGTGCCAGCAGCAACCCAGGGTATCCCTACGAGCAGTACTTC.

The chain is built from TRBV11-2 and TRBJ2-7; D may be TRBD1 (5 bases). The CDR3 totals 14 residues. CDR1 is SGHAT and CDR2 is FQNNGV in the germline V gene. Trimming removed 1 base at V and 2 bases at J, with 9 bases between. The CDR3 DNA sequence: TGTGCCAGCAGCTTAGTAGGGGCAACCTACGAGCAGTACTTC. Amino acid sequence: CASSLVGATYEQYF.

The V gene is TRBV5-1, the J gene TRBJ2-3; D is perhaps TRBD1 or TRBD2 (6 bases each). V shed 0 bases and J shed 0 bases, with 8 bases lying between them. CDR1 is SGHRS and CDR2 is YFSETQ in the germline V gene. There are 15 residues in the CDR3. CDR3 coding DNA: TGCGCCAGCAGCTTGGCGGGGGCTAGCACAGATACGCAGTATTTT. Protein sequence: CASSLAGASTDTQYF.

The gene calls are TRBV7-6 and TRBJ2-2, with 9 bases fitting TRBD2. This CDR3 has 16 amino acids. Germline V gives CDR1 SGHVS, CDR2 FNYEAQ. The junction had 6 bases not matched to a gene; V was cut back by 4 bases and J by 3 bases. CDR3 sequence reads: CASSSLGGGDTGELFF. The CDR3 DNA reads as TGTGCCAGCAGCTCCCTGGGCGGGGGGGACACCGGGGAGCTGTTTTTT.

CDR3 in amino acids: CASGTNGAGELFF. The CDR3, as DNA: TGTGCCAGCGGGACTAACGGCGCCGGGGAGCTGTTTTTT. V usage is TRBV6-5 and J usage is TRBJ2-2; 7 nucleotides agree with TRBD2. The CDR3 consists of 13 residues. Unmatched junction bases numbered 6, after V lost 8 bases and J lost 6 bases. The germline gives CDR1 MNHEY, CDR2 SVGAGI.

The chain carries TRBV7-9 and TRBJ1-3, with D perhaps TRBD1 (6 bases). From germline, CDR1 is SEHNR and CDR2 FQNEAQ (reference sequence). V was pared by 0 bases and J by 0 bases, with 9 bases between. The CDR3 is 16 amino acids. In DNA form, the CDR3 reads TGTGCCAGCAGCTTAGCCGGCAGGGGCTCTGGAAACACCATATATTTT. Translation gives CASSLAGRGSGNTIYF.